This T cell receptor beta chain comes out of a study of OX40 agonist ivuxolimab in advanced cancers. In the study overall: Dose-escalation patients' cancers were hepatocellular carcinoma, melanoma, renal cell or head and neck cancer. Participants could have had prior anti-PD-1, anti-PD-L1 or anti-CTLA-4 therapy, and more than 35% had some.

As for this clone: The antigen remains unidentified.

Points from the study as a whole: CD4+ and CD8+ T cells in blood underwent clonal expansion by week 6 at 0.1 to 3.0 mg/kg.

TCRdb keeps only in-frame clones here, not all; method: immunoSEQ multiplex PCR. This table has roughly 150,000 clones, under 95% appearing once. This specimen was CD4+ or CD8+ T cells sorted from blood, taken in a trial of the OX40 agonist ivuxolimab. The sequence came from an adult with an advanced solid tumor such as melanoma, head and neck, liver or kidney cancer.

CDR3 DNA sequence: TGTGCCAGCAATAAGGCCCAGACTAGCGGGAGAACCTACGAGCAGTACTTC. Amino acids: CASNKAQTSGRTYEQYF. The chain links TRBV27 to TRBJ2-7; 12 bases fit TRBD2. Trimming took 7 bases from V and 2 from J; bases not matched to a gene: 12. Per germline, CDR1 MNHEY and CDR2 SMNVEV (reference sequence). The CDR3 extends over 17 amino acids.